Shown below are 17 T cell receptor beta chains from a single sample sequenced in a study of blood T cell repertoires in COVID-19. Repertoires were generated with immunoSEQ multiplex PCR, while TCRdb's copy carries only in-frame clones and drops some. The table lists 45,000 to 65,000 clones, 85% to 90% of them singletons, with 4% to 6% in the top ten. The sample comprised peripheral blood. These TCRs come from a man aged 55 to 70 with active COVID-19.

V is TRBV6-4 and J is TRBJ2-1; 13 nucleotides line up with TRBD2. V lost 3 bases and J lost 7; bases outside the gene matches: 3. From germline, CDR1 is MRHNA and CDR2 SNTAGT. The CDR3 is made up of 15 amino acids. DNA of the CDR3: TGTGCCAGCAGTGAACTAGCGGGAGGGCCAAATGAGCAGTTCTTC. It is translated as CASSELAGGPNEQFF.

The V and J genes are TRBV29-1 and TRBJ2-1; 7 nucleotides agree with TRBD2. After removal of 5 bases from V and 8 bases from J, the junction contained 12 bases not matched to a gene. This CDR3 is 14 amino acids long. The germline V gene has CDR1 SQVTM and CDR2 ANQGSEA. CDR3 residues: CSVLGGRGVDEQFF. CDR3 in DNA: TGCAGCGTTTTAGGTGGGAGGGGAGTCGATGAGCAGTTCTTC.

V and J are TRBV2 and TRBJ2-3, with 14 bases aligning to TRBD2. Germline V gives CDR1 SNHLY, CDR2 FYNNEI. Losses at the gene ends were 7 bases for V and 2 bases for J; bases not matched to a gene: 5. The length of the CDR3 is 16 residues. The DNA of the CDR3 is TGTGCCAGCACTGGGACTAGCGGGAGTTACACAGATACGCAGTATTTT. It yields the protein CASTGTSGSYTDTQYF.

V gene TRBV6-4 combines with J gene TRBJ2-2; tentatively, D is TRBD2 (6 bases). Trimming pared 6 bases from V and 6 bases from J, leaving 17 bases between. CDR3 length: 15 amino acids. The germline V gene has CDR1 MRHNA and CDR2 SNTAGT. CDR3: CASRRDWGDAGELFF. For the CDR3, the DNA is TGTGCCAGCAGGAGGGACTGGGGTGACGCCGGGGAGCTGTTTTTT.

The CDR3 region is CASTTRTGGGNEQFF. The CDR3 nucleotides are TGTGCCAGCACCACCCGGACAGGGGGCGGCAATGAGCAGTTCTTC. The rearrangement links TRBV28 to TRBJ2-1, with 11 bases that match TRBD1. CDR3 size: 15 residues. After removal of 7 bases from V and 6 bases from J, the junction contained 8 bases not matched to a gene. The germline gives CDR1 MDHEN, CDR2 SYDVKM.

The genes are TRBV5-1 and TRBJ2-4; D is possibly TRBD1 (6 bases). V shed 3 bases and J shed 6 bases, with 16 bases lying between them. Germline V CDR1 and CDR2: SGHRS, YFSETQ. CDR3 length: 15 amino acids. This CDR3 reads CASSSTPGAGNIQYF. The CDR3 bases are TGCGCCAGCAGCTCCACTCCAGGGGCCGGAAACATTCAGTACTTC.

The count of this clone is one. The chain carries TRBV29-1 and TRBJ2-7; a weak D match, TRBD1 (6 bases). V lost 7 bases and J 0 bases, leaving 10 bases between the germline ends. Germline V gene lookup returns CDR1 SQVTM and CDR2 ANQGSEA. The CDR3 extends over 12 amino acids. For the CDR3, the DNA is TGCAGCGCTGGGGGCGCCTCCTACGAGCAGTACTTC. Protein: CSAGGASYEQYF.

This chain connects TRBV19 to TRBJ1-5; TRBD1 is a possible D gene (6 bases). Trimming took 2 bases from V and 0 from J, leaving 17 bases between them. The CDR3 loop spans 18 amino acids. The V gene's germline CDR1 is LNHDA and CDR2 SQIVND (reference sequence). CDR3 DNA sequence: TGTGCCAGTAGTATAACTCGGGGAGGGGGTTATAGCAATCAGCCCCAGCATTTT. Translation: CASSITRGGGYSNQPQHF.

The rearrangement uses TRBV19 and TRBJ2-3; TRBD2 aligns across 9 bases. Per germline, CDR1 LNHDA and CDR2 SQIVND (reference sequence). J gave up 2 bases and V 4 bases, and 10 bases lay outside the gene matches. The CDR3 is made up of 17 amino acids. The CDR3 loop reads CASSTTGLAGPTDTQYF. DNA of the CDR3: TGTGCCAGTAGTACCACCGGCCTAGCGGGACCCACAGATACGCAGTATTTT. The full variable domain, completed using reference TRBV19 and TRBJ2-3, is DGGITQSPKYLFRKEGQNVTLSCEQNLNHDAMYWYRQDPGQGLRLIYYSQIVNDFQKGDIAEGYSVSREKKESFPLTVTSAQKNPTAFYLCASSTTGLAGPTDTQYFGPGTRLTVL.

V and J are TRBV7-3 and TRBJ1-1; a weak D match, TRBD1 (6 bases). Germline lookup yields CDR1 SGHTA and CDR2 FQGTGA. The length of the CDR3 is 13 residues. Trimming pared 3 bases from V and 6 bases from J, leaving 11 bases between. CDR3: CASSLVQGAEAFF. Written as DNA, the CDR3 is TGTGCCAGCAGCTTGGTACAGGGCGCTGAAGCTTTCTTT.

The chain carries TRBV18 and TRBJ2-2; a possible D gene is TRBD1 (5 bases). CDR1 is KGHSH and CDR2 is LQKENI in the germline V gene. The CDR3 spans 13 residues. Trimming shortened V by 6 bases and J by 4 bases, and 9 bases separated the two germline ends. CDR3 DNA: TGTGCCAGCTCGGGGCCGGGCACCGGGGAGCTGTTTTTT. This translates into CASSGPGTGELFF.

CDR3 residues: CASSSVAGGQPQHF. CDR3 sequence (DNA): TGTGCCAGCAGTTCCGTCGCGGGGGGTCAGCCCCAGCATTTT. This chain joins TRBV6-2 or TRBV6-3 and TRBJ1-5, with D tentatively TRBD1 (5 bases). The CDR3 has 14 residues. CDR1 MNHEY and CDR2 SVGEGT come from the germline V gene. V was shortened by 4 bases and J by 6 bases, with 13 bases between the two germline ends.

The J gene is TRBJ2-5, the V gene TRBV6-5, with 7 nucleotides matching TRBD1. Germline CDR1 and CDR2: MNHEY and SVGAGI. The CDR3 sequence is 12 residues long. Trimming took 8 bases from V and 4 from J; bases not matched to a gene: 4. The CDR3 nucleotides read TGTGCCAGCTCAAGGGGGCCAGAGACCCAGTACTTC. This gives the protein CASSRGPETQYF.

The CDR3 bases are TGTGCCATCAGTGGTGGATTACTACTACCCTACGAGCAGTACTTC. This translates into CAISGGLLLPYEQYF. This sequence joins TRBV10-3 and TRBJ2-7; D is uncertain. CDR3 length equals 15 residues. CDR1 and CDR2 (germline): ENHRY, SYGVKD. Trimming stripped 4 bases from V and 2 bases from J, with 15 bases between.

The gene calls are TRBV7-2 and TRBJ2-7; 9 nucleotides match TRBD2. Germline-derived CDR1 and CDR2 are SGHTA and FQGNSA. The CDR3 is 15 amino acids. V was clipped by 2 bases and J by 6 bases; unmatched bases: 8. CDR3 protein: CASSLKVSGSSEQYF. In DNA, the CDR3 is TGTGCCAGCAGCTTAAAGGTTAGCGGGAGCTCCGAGCAGTACTTC.

The J gene is TRBJ1-2, the V gene TRBV3-1 (or the pseudogene TRBV3-2); D not resolved. CDR3 length equals 17 residues. CDR1 and CDR2 from the germline V gene are LGHDT and YNNKEL (reference sequence). V lost 0 bases, J lost 8 bases, and 22 bases lay in between. CDR3 protein: CASSQDDRVMRREGYTF. The CDR3 nucleotides are TGTGCCAGCAGCCAAGATGATCGGGTAATGCGGCGAGAGGGCTACACCTTC.

The CDR3 spells CASSASGTGVVETQYF. The CDR3 DNA sequence: TGTGCCAGCAGCGCCTCTGGGACAGGGGTCGTCGAGACCCAGTACTTC. The chain has TRBV9 and TRBJ2-5; 10 bases line up with TRBD1. V shed 3 bases, J shed 5 bases, and the junction held 10 bases outside the gene matches. The germline V gene has CDR1 SGDLS and CDR2 YYNGEE. This CDR3 spans 16 amino acids.